The clone carrying this TCR beta chain is a singleton in its sample. Its antigen is unknown. This specimen belongs to a study of shared clonotypes between healthy human individuals. Several immunoSEQ plates held equal portions of the genomic DNA taken from each subset. Repertoires were generated with immunoSEQ multiplex PCR, while TCRdb's copy carries only in-frame clones and drops some. The table has 2 million to 2.5 million clones, 85% to 95% seen once. The germline CDR1 and CDR2 sequences are LNHNV and YYDKDF (reference sequence). The CDR3 is 13 residues long. V gave up 1 base and J gave up 0 bases, with 3 bases separating them. Overall study results and limits: Non-shared clonotypes had lower generation probabilities than clonotypes shared by all four sorted-subset donors.

Study donors comprised healthy, HIV-negative adults devoid of recent acute infection or vaccination. This clonotype was sampled from a man younger than 30 in good health. Some clones in this sample may be carry-over from other donors' samples. The chain couples TRBV15 to TRBJ2-5, with D uncertain. The specimen was naive CD4+ T cells from PBMCs. Subset specified: CD45RA+ positively selected. The CDR3 DNA reads as TGTGCCACCAGCAGAGTCCACCAAGAGACCCAGTACTTC. Protein product: CATSRVHQETQYF.